The 2 T cell receptor beta chains below come from one sample, sequenced in a study of T cells in Graves' hyperthyroidism and ophthalmopathy. What was amplified from RNA transcripts were TCR beta CDR3 regions. The TCR CDR3 was amplified in a first-round RT-PCR using the HTBI primer set. TCRdb called the multiplex PCR reads again in MiXCR, with one record for every CDR3 protein. The sample contains approximately 720,000 distinct CDR3 sequences, approximately 18% of which appear only once. The material sequenced was blood. The receptors derive from a woman aged 50 to 60 with Graves' hyperthyroidism that later progressed to Graves' ophthalmopathy.

This clonotype was recorded many times. The gene calls are TRBV12-3 or TRBV12-4 and TRBJ1-1; no reliable D call. The CDR3 is 13 residues long. V was shortened by 4 bases and J by 0 bases, with 6 bases between the two germline ends. CDR3 DNA: TGTGCCAGCAGTTCACAGATGAACACTGAAGCTTTCTTT. Protein: CASSSQMNTEAFF.

V is TRBV7-3 and J is TRBJ2-1; 9 bases align to TRBD1. The CDR3 runs to 14 residues. CDR1 SGHTA and CDR2 FQGTGA come from the germline V gene. The V segment lost 6 bases and the J segment 6 bases; nucleotides outside the gene matches: 6. As DNA, the CDR3 is TGTGCCAGCAGACTACAGGGGGCGGCCAATGAGCAGTTCTTC. Protein sequence: CASRLQGAANEQFF.